This TCR beta chain was obtained from a study of cytomegalovirus exposure and HLA in healthy donors. Overall study: Among about 179 million T cells, an earlier analysis found about 100 million unique TCR beta sequences. Study-wide points: Analysis was performed later, and it showed HLA-associated TCR beta chains to be more clonally expanded than equally common others. One variant, a missense change in DCLRE1C, was linked in a later analysis to TCR beta V- and J-gene trimming.

The primer mix had 60 Vbeta and 13 Jbeta primers. Generated by immunoSEQ multiplex PCR, the TCRdb table keeps only in-frame clones and is missing some. The repertoire consists of more than 150,000 clones, with 80% to 90% occurring once and the leading ten covering about 2.4%. For this clone: Its antigen is not identified.

Looked up from germline, CDR1 is SNHLY and CDR2 is FYNNEI. The germline V and J ends were trimmed by 2 bases and 7 bases, with 14 bases remaining between them. The CDR3 runs to 14 residues. This receptor was identified in a woman aged 18-29 years in good health and CMV-seronegative. The V gene is TRBV2, the J gene TRBJ1-2, with TRBD1 as a possible D gene (6 bases). Material: PBMCs. The CDR3 spells CASSESATGLGYTF. As DNA, the CDR3 is TGTGCCAGCAGTGAATCAGCGACAGGCCTTGGCTACACCTTC.